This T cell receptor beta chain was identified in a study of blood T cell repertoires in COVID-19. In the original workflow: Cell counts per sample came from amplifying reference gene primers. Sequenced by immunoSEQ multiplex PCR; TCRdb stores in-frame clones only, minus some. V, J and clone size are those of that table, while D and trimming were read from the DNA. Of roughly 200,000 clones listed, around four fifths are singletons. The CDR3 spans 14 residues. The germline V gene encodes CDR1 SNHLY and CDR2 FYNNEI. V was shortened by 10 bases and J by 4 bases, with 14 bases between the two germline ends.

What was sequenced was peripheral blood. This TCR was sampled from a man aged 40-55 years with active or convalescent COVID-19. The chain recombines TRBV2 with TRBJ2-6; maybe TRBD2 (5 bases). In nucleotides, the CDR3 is TGTGCCAACAAGAGGGAAGCCGGGGCCAACGTCCTGACTTTC. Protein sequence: CANKREAGANVLTF.